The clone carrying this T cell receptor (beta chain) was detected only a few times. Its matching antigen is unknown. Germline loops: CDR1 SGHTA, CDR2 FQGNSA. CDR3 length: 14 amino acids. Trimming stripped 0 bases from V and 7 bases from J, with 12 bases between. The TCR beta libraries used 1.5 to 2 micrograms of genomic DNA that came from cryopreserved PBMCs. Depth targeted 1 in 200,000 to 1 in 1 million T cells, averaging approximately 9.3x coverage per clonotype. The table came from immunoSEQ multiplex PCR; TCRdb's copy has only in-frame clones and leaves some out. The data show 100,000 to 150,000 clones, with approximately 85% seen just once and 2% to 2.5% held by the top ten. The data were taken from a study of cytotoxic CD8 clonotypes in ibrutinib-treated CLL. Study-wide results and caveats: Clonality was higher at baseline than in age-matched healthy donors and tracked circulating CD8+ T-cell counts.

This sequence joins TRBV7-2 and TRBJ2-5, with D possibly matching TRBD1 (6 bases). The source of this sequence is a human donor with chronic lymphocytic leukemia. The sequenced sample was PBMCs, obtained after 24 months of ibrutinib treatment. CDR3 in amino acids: CASSLAGARVTQYF. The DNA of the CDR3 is TGTGCCAGCAGCTTAGCGGGGGCCCGGGTGACCCAGTACTTC.